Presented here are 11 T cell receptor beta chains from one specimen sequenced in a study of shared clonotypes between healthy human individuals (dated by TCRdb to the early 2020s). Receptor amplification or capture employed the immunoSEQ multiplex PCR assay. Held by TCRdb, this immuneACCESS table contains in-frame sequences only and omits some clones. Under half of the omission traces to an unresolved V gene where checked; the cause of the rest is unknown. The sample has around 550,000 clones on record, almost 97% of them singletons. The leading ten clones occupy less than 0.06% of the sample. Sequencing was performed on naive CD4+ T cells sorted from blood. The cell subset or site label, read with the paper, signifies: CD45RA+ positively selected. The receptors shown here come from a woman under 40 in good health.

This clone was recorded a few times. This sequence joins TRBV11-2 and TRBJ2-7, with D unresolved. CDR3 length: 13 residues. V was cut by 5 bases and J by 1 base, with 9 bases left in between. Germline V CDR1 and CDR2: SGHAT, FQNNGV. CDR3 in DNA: TGTGCCAGCAGCCTACTACTATCCTACGAGCAGTACTTC. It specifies CASSLLLSYEQYF.

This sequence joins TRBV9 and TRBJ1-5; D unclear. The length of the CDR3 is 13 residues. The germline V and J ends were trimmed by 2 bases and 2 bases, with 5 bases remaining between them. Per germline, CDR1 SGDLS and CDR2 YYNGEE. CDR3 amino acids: CASSVRGNQPQHF. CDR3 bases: TGTGCCAGCAGCGTGAGGGGCAATCAGCCCCAGCATTTT.

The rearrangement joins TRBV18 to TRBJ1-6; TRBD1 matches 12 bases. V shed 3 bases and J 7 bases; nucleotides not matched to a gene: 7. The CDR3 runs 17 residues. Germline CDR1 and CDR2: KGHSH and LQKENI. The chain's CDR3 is CASSPLGDRGQNSPLHF. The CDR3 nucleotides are TGTGCCAGCTCACCCCTCGGGGACAGGGGGCAGAATTCACCCCTCCACTTT. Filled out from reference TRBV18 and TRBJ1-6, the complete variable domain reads NAGVMQNPRHLVRRRGQEARLRCSPMKGHSHVYWYRQLPEEGLKFMVYLQKENIIDESGMPKERFSAEFPKEGPSILRIQQVVRGDSAAYFCASSPLGDRGQNSPLHFGNGTRLTVT.

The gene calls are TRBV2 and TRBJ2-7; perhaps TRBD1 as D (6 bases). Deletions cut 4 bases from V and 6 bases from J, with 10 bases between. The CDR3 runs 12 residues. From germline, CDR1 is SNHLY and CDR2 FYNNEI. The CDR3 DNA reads TGTGCCAGCAGTGGGCAGGGGATCGAGCAGTACTTC. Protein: CASSGQGIEQYF.

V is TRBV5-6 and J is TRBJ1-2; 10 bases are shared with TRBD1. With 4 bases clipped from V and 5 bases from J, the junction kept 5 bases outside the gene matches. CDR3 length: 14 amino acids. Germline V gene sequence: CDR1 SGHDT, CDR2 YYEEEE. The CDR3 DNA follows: TGTGCCAGCAGCGGGGACAGGGGCCTATATGGCTACACCTTC. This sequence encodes CASSGDRGLYGYTF.

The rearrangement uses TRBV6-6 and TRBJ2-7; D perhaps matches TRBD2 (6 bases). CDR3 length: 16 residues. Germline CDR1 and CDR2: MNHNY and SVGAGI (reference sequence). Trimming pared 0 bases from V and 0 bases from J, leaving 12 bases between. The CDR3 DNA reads TGTGCCAGCAGTTACTCTGGCGGAGGGAGCTCCTACGAGCAGTACTTC. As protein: CASSYSGGGSSYEQYF.

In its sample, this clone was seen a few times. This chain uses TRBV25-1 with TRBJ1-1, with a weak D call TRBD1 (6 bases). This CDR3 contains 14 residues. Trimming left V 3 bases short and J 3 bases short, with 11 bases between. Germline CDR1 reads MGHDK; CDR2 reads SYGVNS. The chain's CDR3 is CASSEGTTDTEAFF. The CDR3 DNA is TGTGCCAGCAGTGAGGGGACAACTGACACTGAAGCTTTCTTT.

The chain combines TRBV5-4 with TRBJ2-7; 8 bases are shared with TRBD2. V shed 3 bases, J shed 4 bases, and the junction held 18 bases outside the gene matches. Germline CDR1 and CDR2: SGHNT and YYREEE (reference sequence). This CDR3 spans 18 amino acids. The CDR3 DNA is TGTGCCAGCAGCTACGGCGCGGGTTCCAGCGGGAGTTGGTACGAGCAGTACTTC. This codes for CASSYGAGSSGSWYEQYF.

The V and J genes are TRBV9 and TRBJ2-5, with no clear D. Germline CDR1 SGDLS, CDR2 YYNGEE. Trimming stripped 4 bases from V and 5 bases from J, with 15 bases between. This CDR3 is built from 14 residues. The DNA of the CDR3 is TGTGCCAGCAGCCCCCGTCCCGGGTTTGAGACCCAGTACTTC. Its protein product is CASSPRPGFETQYF.

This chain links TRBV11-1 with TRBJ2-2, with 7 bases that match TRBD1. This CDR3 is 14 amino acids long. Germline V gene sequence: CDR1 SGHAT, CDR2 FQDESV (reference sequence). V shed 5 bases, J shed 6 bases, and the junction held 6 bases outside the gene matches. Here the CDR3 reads CASSPDREAGELFF. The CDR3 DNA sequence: TGTGCCAGCAGCCCCGACAGGGAAGCCGGGGAGCTGTTTTTT.

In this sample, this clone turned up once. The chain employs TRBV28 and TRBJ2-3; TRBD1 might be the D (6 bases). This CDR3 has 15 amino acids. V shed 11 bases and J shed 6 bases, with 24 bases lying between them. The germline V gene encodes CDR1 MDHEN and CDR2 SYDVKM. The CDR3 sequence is CAATGLLERADTQYF. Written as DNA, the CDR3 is TGTGCCGCAACAGGGCTCTTGGAACGCGCGGATACGCAGTATTTT.